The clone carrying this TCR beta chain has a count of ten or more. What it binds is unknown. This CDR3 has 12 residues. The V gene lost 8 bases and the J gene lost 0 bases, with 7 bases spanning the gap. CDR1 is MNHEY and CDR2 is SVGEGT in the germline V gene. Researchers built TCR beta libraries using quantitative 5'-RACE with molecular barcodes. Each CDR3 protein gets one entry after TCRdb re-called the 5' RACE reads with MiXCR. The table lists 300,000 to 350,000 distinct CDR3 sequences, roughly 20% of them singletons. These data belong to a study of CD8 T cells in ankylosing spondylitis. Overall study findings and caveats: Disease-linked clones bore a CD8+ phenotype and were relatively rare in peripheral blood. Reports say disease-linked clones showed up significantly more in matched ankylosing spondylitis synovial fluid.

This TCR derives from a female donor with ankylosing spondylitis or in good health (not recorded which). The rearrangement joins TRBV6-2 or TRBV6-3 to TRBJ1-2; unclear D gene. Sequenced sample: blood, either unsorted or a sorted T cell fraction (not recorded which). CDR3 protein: CASGKANYGYTF. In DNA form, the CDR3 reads TGTGCCAGCGGAAAAGCTAACTATGGCTACACCTTC.